This T cell receptor (beta chain) stems from a study of cytomegalovirus exposure and HLA in healthy donors. Study-wide findings and caveats: A missense DCLRE1C variant was associated with V- and J-gene trimming of TCR beta chains in a later analysis, and an independent cohort replicated the association.

Germline CDR1 and CDR2: SEHNR and FQNEAQ (reference sequence). V lost 4 bases to trimming and J lost 2 bases; unmatched junction nucleotides: 11. This CDR3 has 17 amino acids. For this clone: Its antigen remains unidentified.

Donors showed nominal health when sampled, although they likely had unrecorded immune exposures. The PCR was carried out with 60 Vbeta primers and 13 Jbeta primers. Repertoires were generated with immunoSEQ multiplex PCR, while TCRdb's copy carries only in-frame clones and drops some. The repertoire holds under 200,000 clones, with roughly four fifths as singletons. This rearrangement joins TRBV7-9 to TRBJ2-3, with 8 bases fitting TRBD2. Material: PBMCs. The sequence was obtained from a woman between 40 and 50 years old in good health and CMV-seronegative. The CDR3 coding sequence is TGTGCCAGCAGCTCCCAGGGAAAGCGGGGGAACACAGATACGCAGTATTTT. The encoded protein is CASSSQGKRGNTDTQYF.